The 23 T cell receptor beta chains below were found in one sample sequenced in a study of blood T cell repertoires in COVID-19. Clones were sequenced by immunoSEQ multiplex PCR, and TCRdb holds only the in-frame ones, with some missing. The table lists 350,000 to 450,000 clones, nearly 90% of them singletons, with 1.4% to 1.5% in the top ten. Sequencing used PBMCs or T cells enriched from blood (not recorded which). Receptors originate from a woman aged 18-29 years who had been exposed to COVID-19.

The chain joins TRBV6-1 to TRBJ2-7, with 8 bases lining up with TRBD2. Germline values: CDR1 MNHNS, CDR2 SASEGT. V lost 2 bases, J lost 8 bases, and 11 bases stayed unmatched. This CDR3 spans 15 amino acids. CDR3 nucleotides: TGTGCCAGCAGTGAACTGACAGCGGGAGATGGTAAGCAGTACTTC. The encoded protein is CASSELTAGDGKQYF.

The table lists this clone with a few counts. This chain uses TRBV4-2 with TRBJ2-2; D is ambiguous. CDR1 and CDR2 (germline): LGHNA, YNFKEQ. This CDR3 contains 13 residues. The V gene lost 3 bases and the J gene lost 4 bases, with 6 bases spanning the gap. Here the CDR3 reads CASSQTGTGELFF. The CDR3 DNA reads as TGTGCCAGCAGCCAGACGGGCACCGGGGAGCTGTTTTTT.

The genes are TRBV4-3 and TRBJ2-3; D is possibly TRBD1 (5 bases). Trimming left V 3 bases short and J 3 bases short, with 13 bases between. In germline, CDR1 is LGHNA, CDR2 YSLEER. CDR3 size: 15 residues. Here the CDR3 DNA reads TGCGCCAGCAGCCAGGACACGTATGTGACAGATACGCAGTATTTT. Translation: CASSQDTYVTDTQYF.

The chain carries TRBV10-3 and TRBJ2-5; D is perhaps TRBD1 (6 bases). Germline-derived CDR1 and CDR2 are ENHRY and SYGVKD. V dropped 6 bases and J dropped 2 bases, with 16 bases sitting between them. The CDR3 is made up of 15 amino acids. The CDR3 sequence is CAIRRTEISQETQYF. CDR3 coding DNA: TGTGCCATCAGAAGGACAGAAATATCGCAAGAGACCCAGTACTTC.

DNA for the CDR3: TGCGCCAGCAGCTTGGGGGCCGGGCCTAGGGGTTCACCCCTCCACTTT. Residues: CASSLGAGPRGSPLHF. This sequence joins TRBV5-1 and TRBJ1-6, with a weak D call TRBD1 (5 bases). Germline CDR1 reads SGHRS; CDR2 reads YFSETQ. The V end lost 0 bases, the J end lost 9 bases, and 16 bases lay between the germline ends. The CDR3 runs 16 residues.

The chain has TRBV18 and TRBJ1-5; TRBD1 matches 7 bases. Germline CDR1 and CDR2: KGHSH and LQKENI. Unmatched junction bases numbered 5, after V lost 2 bases and J lost 4 bases. The CDR3 is made up of 15 amino acids. The CDR3, as DNA: TGTGCCAGCTCACCAGGTCAACAGGGGAATCAGCCCCAGCATTTT. As protein: CASSPGQQGNQPQHF. The full variable domain, completed using reference TRBV18 and TRBJ1-5, is NAGVMQNPRHLVRRRGQEARLRCSPMKGHSHVYWYRQLPEEGLKFMVYLQKENIIDESGMPKERFSAEFPKEGPSILRIQQVVRGDSAAYFCASSPGQQGNQPQHFGDGTRLSIL.

This chain joins TRBV5-6 and TRBJ1-4, with 8 bases that match TRBD1. Germline lookup yields CDR1 SGHDT and CDR2 YYEEEE. This CDR3 has 15 residues. Trimming took 2 bases from V and 5 from J; bases not matched to a gene: 5. CDR3 in DNA: TGTGCCAGCAGCTTCCCTACAGGGGGAAATGAAAAACTGTTTTTT. Residues: CASSFPTGGNEKLFF.

The rearrangement joins TRBV4-2 to TRBJ2-7, with TRBD2 matching over 7 bases. The V gene end was trimmed by 1 base and the J gene end by 7 bases; junction bases not matched to a gene: 13. This CDR3 spans 16 amino acids. Looked up from germline, CDR1 is LGHNA and CDR2 is YNFKEQ. The CDR3 bases are TGTGCCAGCAGCCAAGCCGGGACTACCGGTGCGTTGGAGCAGTACTTC. It translates to CASSQAGTTGALEQYF.

This chain joins TRBV5-6 and TRBJ1-5; a possible D gene is TRBD1 (5 bases). The CDR3 loop spans 12 amino acids. Germline V gene lookup returns CDR1 SGHDT and CDR2 YYEEEE. Trimming took off 3 bases at V and 6 bases at J, with 7 bases between the two ends. Written as DNA, the CDR3 is TGTGCCAGCAGCTGGGGCAGTCAGCCCCAGCATTTT. Amino acid sequence: CASSWGSQPQHF.

The table lists this clone with a count of one. The chain employs TRBV24-1 and TRBJ1-1, with D maybe TRBD1 (5 bases). The CDR3 covers 12 residues. Germline lookup yields CDR1 KGHDR and CDR2 SFDVKD. V lost 2 bases and J lost 9, with 9 bases in between. The CDR3 DNA follows: TGTGCCACCAGTGATTGGCAGGGTAAAGCTTTCTTT. Protein: CATSDWQGKAFF.

The genes are TRBV9 and TRBJ1-1; D uncertain. Trimming pared 0 bases from V and 11 bases from J, leaving 11 bases between. CDR3 size: 12 residues. Per the germline V gene, CDR1 is SGDLS and CDR2 is YYNGEE. CDR3 loop: CASSVVPSGAFF. The CDR3 nucleotides read TGTGCCAGCAGCGTAGTCCCTTCCGGGGCTTTCTTT.

The chain carries TRBV3-1 (or the pseudogene TRBV3-2) and TRBJ2-7; unclear D gene. Germline assignment: CDR1 LGHDT and CDR2 YNNKEL (reference sequence). The CDR3 has 14 amino acids. V lost 0 bases, J lost 3 bases, and 9 bases lay in between. The CDR3 DNA is TGTGCCAGCAGCCAAGATCAAACAGTCTACGAGCAGTACTTC. It codes for CASSQDQTVYEQYF.

The chain combines TRBV7-9 with TRBJ1-1, with TRBD1 matching over 7 bases. Germline V lookup: CDR1 SEHNR, CDR2 FQNEAQ (reference sequence). This CDR3 comprises 13 residues. V lost 3 bases to trimming and J lost 8 bases; unmatched junction nucleotides: 6. CDR3 coding DNA: TGTGCCAGCAGCTTGGGACAGTCCACCGAAGCTTTCTTT. It yields the protein CASSLGQSTEAFF.

This clone was seen a single time. This chain connects TRBV19 to TRBJ1-1; 11 bases map to TRBD1. V lost 5 bases, J lost 7 bases, and 9 bases stayed unmatched. Germline V gene data show CDR1 as LNHDA and CDR2 as SQIVND (reference sequence). The length of the CDR3 is 15 residues. CDR3 protein: CASSRTPGQGDEAFF. For the CDR3, the DNA is TGTGCCAGTAGTCGCACCCCGGGACAGGGGGATGAAGCTTTCTTT. The full variable domain, in which reference TRBV19 and TRBJ1-1 provide the parts outside the CDR3, is DGGITQSPKYLFRKEGQNVTLSCEQNLNHDAMYWYRQDPGQGLRLIYYSQIVNDFQKGDIAEGYSVSREKKESFPLTVTSAQKNPTAFYLCASSRTPGQGDEAFFGQGTRLTVV.

In this sample, this clone turned up once. This chain links TRBV7-6 with TRBJ2-7; D may be TRBD1 (7 bases). The length of the CDR3 is 14 residues. The germline V gene encodes CDR1 SGHVS and CDR2 FNYEAQ. Trimming took 5 bases from V and 2 from J, leaving 13 bases between them. Here the CDR3 DNA reads TGTGCCAGCAGCGCCCGGGGGACAGCCTACGAGCAGTACTTC. It yields the protein CASSARGTAYEQYF. Looking up the rest from reference TRBV7-6 and TRBJ2-7 gives the full variable domain: GAGVSQSPRYKVTKRGQDVALRCDPISGHVSLYWYRQALGQGPEFLTYFNYEAQQDKSGLPNDRFSAERPEGSISTLTIQRTEQRDSAMYRCASSARGTAYEQYFGPGTRLTVT.

The V call is TRBV20-1, the J call TRBJ1-6, with 8 bases aligning to TRBD1. CDR3 length: 11 amino acids. The trim removed 4 bases at V and 10 bases at J, leaving 0 bases unmatched. The germline CDR1 and CDR2 sequences are DFQATT and SNEGSKA (reference sequence). This chain's CDR3 is CSATGGSPLHF. The CDR3 bases are TGCAGTGCTACAGGGGGCTCACCCCTCCACTTT.

The chain recombines TRBV28 with TRBJ1-5; D gene uncertain. Germline assignment: CDR1 MDHEN and CDR2 SYDVKM. CDR3 length: 13 amino acids. V lost 6 bases to trimming and J lost 4 bases, with 10 bases between them. This CDR3 reads CASRPQVNQPQHF. In nucleotides, the CDR3 is TGTGCCAGCAGGCCCCAGGTTAATCAGCCCCAGCATTTT.

V and J are TRBV27 and TRBJ2-5; TRBD1 aligns across 9 bases. Losses at the gene ends were 6 bases for V and 5 bases for J; bases not matched to a gene: 10. The CDR3 loop spans 15 amino acids. Germline V gene data show CDR1 as MNHEY and CDR2 as SMNVEV (reference sequence). CDR3: CASRRRDREAETQYF. The DNA for the CDR3 is TGTGCCAGCAGACGTCGGGACAGGGAGGCCGAGACCCAGTACTTC.

This chain connects TRBV28 to TRBJ2-1, with D tentatively TRBD2 (6 bases). In germline, CDR1 is MDHEN, CDR2 SYDVKM. V lost 5 bases and J 6 bases, leaving 14 bases between the germline ends. The length of the CDR3 is 14 residues. The CDR3 DNA is TGTGCCAGCAGTCCCCTTGGGGGGTTCAATGAGCAGTTCTTC. Translation gives CASSPLGGFNEQFF. The full variable domain, rest sourced from reference TRBV28 and TRBJ2-1, is DVKVTQSSRYLVKRTGEKVFLECVQDMDHENMFWYRQDPGLGLRLIYFSYDVKMKEKGDIPEGYSVSREKKERFSLILESASTNQTSMYLCASSPLGGFNEQFFGPGTRLTVL.

The chain couples TRBV9 to TRBJ2-2; D remains ambiguous. This CDR3 is built from 13 residues. Per germline, CDR1 SGDLS and CDR2 YYNGEE. V lost 5 bases to trimming and J lost 4 bases, with 9 bases between them. CDR3: CASSLASTGELFF. The DNA for the CDR3 is TGTGCCAGCAGTTTAGCCAGCACCGGGGAGCTGTTTTTT.

The J gene is TRBJ2-7, the V gene TRBV13, with D possibly matching TRBD1 (6 bases). This CDR3 contains 15 residues. Trimming removed 6 bases from V and 3 bases from J, with 18 bases in between. Looked up from germline, CDR1 is PRHDT and CDR2 is FYEKMQ (reference sequence). DNA for the CDR3: TGTGCCAGCAGTTCCACGACAGGCCCGTACTACGAGCAGTACTTC. Translated: CASSSTTGPYYEQYF.

The chain is built from TRBV28 and TRBJ2-5; D is uncertain. Germline values: CDR1 MDHEN, CDR2 SYDVKM. There are 15 residues in the CDR3. Trimming took off 3 bases at V and 2 bases at J, with 13 bases between the two ends. CDR3 nucleotide sequence: TGTGCCAGCAGTTTGTTGGTCTCACTTCAAGAGACCCAGTACTTC. Protein product: CASSLLVSLQETQYF.

This clone came up a few times. The J gene is TRBJ1-6, the V gene TRBV14; D is uncertain. Looked up from germline, CDR1 is SGHDN and CDR2 is FVKESK. Trimming left V 4 bases short and J 9 bases short, with 10 bases between. The CDR3 length is 13 residues. The chain's CDR3 is CASSPLQPSPLHF. CDR3 in DNA: TGTGCCAGCAGCCCCCTACAGCCTTCACCCCTCCACTTT. Based on the CDR3 plus reference TRBV14 and TRBJ1-6, the full variable domain is EAGVTQFPSHSVIEKGQTVTLRCDPISGHDNLYWYRRVMGKEIKFLLHFVKESKQDESGMPNNRFLAERTGGTYSTLKVQPAELEDSGVYFCASSPLQPSPLHFGNGTRLTVT.